Below, 10 T cell receptor beta chains from the same sample are listed, as sequenced in a study of chemoradiotherapy in HPV16-positive cancers. Assay: immunoSEQ multiplex PCR; the TCRdb copy retains only in-frame clones and omits some. In the table there are about 15,000 clones, approximately 90% of which are singletons. The sample consisted of blood, taken from a patient who underwent chemoradiotherapy. These receptors were collected from a human donor with HPV-associated anogenital cancer.

The rearrangement joins TRBV28 to TRBJ2-7; D not certain. Germline CDR1 and CDR2: MDHEN and SYDVKM. The germline V and J ends were trimmed by 2 bases and 3 bases, with 14 bases remaining between them. The length of the CDR3 is 15 residues. As DNA, the CDR3 is TGTGCCAGCAGTTTACGCGGCGTGTCTCACTACGAGCAGTACTTC. This sequence encodes CASSLRGVSHYEQYF.

The CDR3 is CASRQGAGQPQHF. CDR3 nucleotides: TGTGCCAGTAGGCAGGGGGCCGGCCAGCCCCAGCATTTT. The chain carries TRBV19 and TRBJ1-5, with TRBD1 matching 8 bases. The junction had 5 bases not matched to a gene; V was cut back by 6 bases and J by 7 bases. CDR1 and CDR2 from the germline V gene are LNHDA and SQIVND (reference sequence). CDR3 length equals 13 residues. Full variable domain (rest looked up from reference TRBV19 and TRBJ1-5): DGGITQSPKYLFRKEGQNVTLSCEQNLNHDAMYWYRQDPGQGLRLIYYSQIVNDFQKGDIAEGYSVSREKKESFPLTVTSAQKNPTAFYLCASRQGAGQPQHFGDGTRLSIL.

CDR3 in amino acids: CASGTGGNTEAFF. DNA of the CDR3: TGTGCTAGTGGTACAGGGGGGAACACTGAAGCTTTCTTT. V and J are TRBV12-5 and TRBJ1-1, with 8 bases that match TRBD1. This CDR3 comprises 13 residues. Germline trimming cut 5 bases from V and 1 base from J; bases unmatched to any gene: 0. Looked up from germline, CDR1 is LGHNT and CDR2 is FRNRAP.

V is TRBV7-9 and J is TRBJ1-4; 7 bases agree with TRBD1. The CDR3 runs 17 residues. V was clipped by 2 bases and J by 7 bases; unmatched bases: 13. Germline V gene data show CDR1 as SEHNR and CDR2 as FQNEAQ (reference sequence). CDR3 residues: CASSLNSRGSFSEKLFF. In DNA form, the CDR3 reads TGTGCCAGCAGCTTAAACTCCAGGGGGTCTTTTAGTGAAAAACTGTTTTTT. Full variable domain (remainder filled in from reference TRBV7-9 and TRBJ1-4): DTGVSQNPRHKITKRGQNVTFRCDPISEHNRLYWYRQTLGQGPEFLTYFQNEAQLEKSRLLSDRFSAERPKGSFSTLEIQRTEQGDSAMYLCASSLNSRGSFSEKLFFGSGTQLSVL.

The rearrangement uses TRBV20-1 and TRBJ1-5; TRBD1 agrees at 8 bases. This CDR3 has 11 residues. J was trimmed by 10 bases and V by 6 bases; bases with no gene match: 5. Per germline, CDR1 DFQATT and CDR2 SNEGSKA (reference sequence). For the CDR3, the DNA is TGCAGTGCGGATACAGGGGGACCCCAGCATTTT. It translates to CSADTGGPQHF.

CDR3 DNA sequence: TGTGCCAGCAGCTTGGTAGCGGGGATTGAGACCCAGTACTTC. Protein product: CASSLVAGIETQYF. This chain links TRBV7-3 with TRBJ2-5; 8 nucleotides line up with TRBD2. Trimming cost V 3 bases and J 5 bases; bases outside gene matches: 5. Germline CDR1 is SGHTA and CDR2 is FQGTGA. The CDR3 length is 14 residues.

The chain uses TRBV10-3 and TRBJ2-7, with TRBD2 identical over 8 bases. The germline V gene encodes CDR1 ENHRY and CDR2 SYGVKD. The CDR3 has 15 residues. The V gene end was trimmed by 4 bases and the J gene end by 4 bases; junction bases not matched to a gene: 9. CDR3 DNA: TGTGCCATCAGTGCAGCGGGGGTCAAGGTGTACGAGCAGTACTTC. Protein product: CAISAAGVKVYEQYF.

The chain recombines TRBV6-5 with TRBJ2-7, with a possible D match to TRBD1 (5 bases). The CDR3 runs 14 residues. V was trimmed by 2 bases and J by 3 bases, leaving 11 bases between them. Germline CDR1 is MNHEY and CDR2 is SVGAGI. CDR3 protein: CASSYGAGNYEQYF. The CDR3 DNA sequence: TGTGCCAGCAGTTACGGGGCAGGGAACTACGAGCAGTACTTC.

This chain joins TRBV5-4 and TRBJ2-1; 10 bases match TRBD2. V was clipped by 8 bases and J by 10 bases; unmatched bases: 12. This CDR3 is 14 amino acids long. Germline CDR1 and CDR2: SGHNT and YYREEE (reference sequence). CDR3: CARKTLAGAGEQFF. The DNA for the CDR3 is TGTGCCAGAAAGACCCTAGCGGGAGCGGGGGAGCAGTTCTTC.

Notes on this clone: Relative to the germline gene, one junction end is altered; a read error may explain this. The chain has TRBV11-3 and TRBJ2-3; D is undetermined. Germline CDR1 reads SGHNT; CDR2 reads YENEEA. The CDR3 spans 14 residues. This CDR3 is CASSLDRLVDTQYF. The CDR3 coding sequence is TGTGCCAGCAGCCTAGACCGCCTGGTAGATACGCAGTATTTT.